Each of the 8 T cell receptor beta chains below was sequenced from the same sample in a study of human T cells and chemical hapten exposure. In TCRdb, the RACE reads were re-called with MiXCR into one record per CDR3 protein. The table shows 65,000 to 80,000 distinct CDR3 sequences, with 10% occurring only once. Described time point: patch test 1, 2 weeks after DPC sensitization. The treatment here: therapeutic diphenylcyclopropenone sensitization with weekly scalp DPC. The sequences come from whole blood, collected in connection with sensitization to the hapten diphenylcyclopropenone (DPC). Receptor source: a woman aged 50 to 60 with alopecia areata. Some clones in this sample may be carry-over from other donors' samples.

This chain joins TRBV19 and TRBJ2-7; no reliable D call. The V gene lost 4 bases and the J gene lost 3 bases, with 16 bases spanning the gap. The CDR3 consists of 15 residues. Germline V gene sequence: CDR1 LNHDA, CDR2 SQIVND (reference sequence). The CDR3 loop reads CASSTTGNSHYEQYF. Written as DNA, the CDR3 is TGTGCCAGTAGTACAACCGGAAACAGTCACTACGAGCAGTACTTC.

The chain has TRBV7-2 and TRBJ2-1; D remains unclear. The V end lost 5 bases, the J end lost 2 bases, and 13 bases lay between the germline ends. The CDR3 spans 15 residues. Germline V CDR1 and CDR2: SGHTA, FQGNSA. CDR3 in amino acids: CASSGMGQPYNEQFF. The CDR3 bases are TGTGCCAGCAGCGGAATGGGCCAACCCTACAATGAGCAGTTCTTC. Supplemented by reference TRBV7-2 and TRBJ2-1, the full variable domain reads GAGVSQSPSNKVTEKGKDVELRCDPISGHTALYWYRQSLGQGLEFLIYFQGNSAPDKSGLPSDRFSAERTGGSVSTLTIQRTQQEDSAVYLCASSGMGQPYNEQFFGPGTRLTVL.

This clonotype occurred many times. The chain has TRBV12-3 or TRBV12-4 and TRBJ2-1; D tentatively reads TRBD1 or TRBD2 (6 bases each). V gave up 5 bases and J gave up 6 bases, with 23 bases separating them. This CDR3 comprises 17 residues. The CDR3 is CASSPPVDYRGLNEQFF. CDR3 nucleotides: TGTGCCAGCAGTCCACCGGTGGACTATCGGGGGCTCAATGAGCAGTTCTTC.

This sequence joins TRBV11-2 and TRBJ2-2; no clear D gene. This CDR3 has 15 residues. V lost 3 bases and J 13 bases, leaving 21 bases between the germline ends. Germline assignment: CDR1 SGHAT and CDR2 FQNNGV. For the CDR3, the DNA is TGTGCCAGCAGCTTGGGTACTACCCAAGGCCTGGGGCTGTTTTTT. It yields the protein CASSLGTTQGLGLFF.

This clonotype has more than one count but fewer than ten. The rearrangement joins TRBV20-1 to TRBJ2-7; D call uncertain. The CDR3 is made up of 13 amino acids. Between the trimmed V and J ends, which lost 6 bases and 4 bases, there was a span of 16 bases. Germline CDR1 reads DFQATT; CDR2 reads SNEGSKA (reference sequence). CDR3 nucleotide sequence: TGCAGTGCCCCCCCCCTTAGTGGGTACGAGCAGTACTTC. Encoded protein: CSAPPLSGYEQYF.

In its sample, this clonotype was seen a few times. The gene calls are TRBV11-2 and TRBJ1-4; D is uncertain. There are 12 residues in the CDR3. V was pared by 0 bases and J by 8 bases, with 4 bases between. Germline V gene data show CDR1 as SGHAT and CDR2 as FQNNGV. The CDR3, as DNA: TGTGCCAGCAGCTTAGAGCGGGAAAAACTGTTTTTT. It is translated as CASSLEREKLFF.

This sequence joins TRBV5-1 and TRBJ1-2; 8 bases agree with TRBD1. The length of the CDR3 is 15 residues. Trimming cost V 4 bases and J 4 bases; bases outside gene matches: 9. In germline, CDR1 is SGHRS, CDR2 YFSETQ. The DNA of the CDR3 is TGCGCCAGCAGCCCAGGGACAGGATCTGCCTATGGCTACACCTTC. It encodes CASSPGTGSAYGYTF.

Written as DNA, the CDR3 is TGCAGTGCTAGAGATACTCAGGGATACTATGGCTACACCTTC. This codes for CSARDTQGYYGYTF. The V and J genes are TRBV20-1 and TRBJ1-2; perhaps TRBD1 as D (5 bases). The CDR3 is 14 amino acids. Germline values: CDR1 DFQATT, CDR2 SNEGSKA (reference sequence). V dropped 0 bases and J dropped 3 bases, with 11 bases sitting between them.